This T cell receptor beta chain appears in the sequencing data of a study of T-cell reconstitution after alpha-beta-depleted transplantation in children. Unique molecular identifiers featured in how the TCRbeta library was prepared. Via MiXCR, TCRdb re-called the PCR reads, giving one row per CDR3 protein. The data show 600,000 to 700,000 distinct CDR3 sequences, with 16% seen just once and 1.1% held by the top ten. This clonotype showed up many times. The V and J ends lost 6 bases and 4 bases respectively, with 12 bases between them. The CDR3 has 13 residues. The germline V gene has CDR1 SQVTM and CDR2 ANQGSEA.

This chain connects TRBV29-1 to TRBJ2-2; possibly TRBD1 for D (7 bases). The clonotype originates from a human donor who donated a stem cell graft to a child with acute myeloid leukemia. Sequencing used PBMCs from the stem cell graft donor, obtained from the stem cell graft. This CDR3 reads CSVGRGVTGELFF. CDR3 DNA sequence: TGCAGCGTCGGCAGGGGGGTCACCGGGGAGCTGTTTTTT.